This is a list of T cell receptor beta chains from one sample in a study of cytomegalovirus exposure and HLA in healthy donors. Assay used: immunoSEQ multiplex PCR; TCRdb lists only in-frame clones, some missing. The profile covers approximately 97,000 clones, with around 78% appearing a single time and 2.5% to 3% taken by the ten largest. The sequenced sample consisted of PBMCs. These TCRs come from a man aged 40-49 years in good health and CMV-seronegative. Each CDR3 is given with its conserved first and last residue. The D gene is left open where the match is weak. Clone size is stated in some rows and not others, as once, few, many or a class when expanded.

>.|.|TRBV5-4|TRBJ1-3
CASSRDINPGNTIYF
TGTGCCAGCAGCCGAGACATCAACCCTGGAAACACCATATATTTT
>.|TRBD1|TRBV5-1|TRBJ1-6
CASSPGTGEGNSPLHF
TGCGCCAGCAGCCCCGGGACAGGGGAAGGCAATTCACCCCTCCACTTT
>.|TRBD1|TRBV7-3|TRBJ1-2
CASSPGQLYGYTF
TGTGCCAGCAGCCCGGGACAGCTTTATGGCTACACCTTC
>.|.|TRBV7-3|TRBJ2-2
CASSLGGSAGELFF
TGTGCCAGCAGCTTAGGGGGGTCGGCCGGGGAGCTGTTTTTT
>.|TRBD1|TRBV4-3|TRBJ2-7
CASTEVQGGGEQYF
TGCGCCAGCACGGAAGTACAGGGGGGAGGCGAGCAGTACTTC
>.|TRBD1|TRBV12-5|TRBJ2-7
CASGLTGGLSYEQYF
TGTGCTAGTGGTTTAACAGGGGGCCTCTCCTACGAGCAGTACTTC
>once|TRBD1|TRBV5-1|TRBJ1-1
CASSPTGWVGMNTEAFF
TGCGCCAGCAGCCCGACAGGGTGGGTCGGGATGAACACTGAAGCTTTCTTT
>.|.|TRBV4-3|TRBJ1-2
CASSQTQTGEYGYTF
TGCGCCAGCAGCCAGACTCAGACAGGCGAGTATGGCTACACCTTC
>.|TRBD2|TRBV19|TRBJ2-3
CASSIDPAGLGTDTQYF
TGTGCCAGTAGTATAGATCCAGCGGGGTTGGGCACAGATACGCAGTATTTT
>.|.|TRBV7-9|TRBJ1-2
CSSSLDGSSGGYTF
TGTTCCAGCAGCTTAGATGGCAGTAGCGGCGGCTACACCTTC
>.|.|TRBV7-6|TRBJ2-7
CASSPTGGVYEQYF
TGTGCCAGCAGCCCCACAGGGGGGGTTTACGAGCAGTACTTC
>.|.|TRBV27|TRBJ2-7
CASSFAQGPYEQYF
TGTGCCAGCAGTTTCGCACAGGGCCCCTACGAGCAGTACTTC
>.|TRBD2|TRBV15|TRBJ2-7
CATSRRLAGDPYEQYF
TGTGCCACCAGCCGCCGACTAGCGGGGGATCCCTACGAGCAGTACTTC
>.|TRBD1|TRBV7-6|TRBJ1-1
CATPDRDTEAFF
TGTGCCACCCCGGACAGGGACACTGAAGCTTTCTTT
>few|.|TRBV7-2|TRBJ1-5
CASSFDYYSNQPQHF
TGTGCCAGCAGCTTCGACTACTATAGCAATCAGCCCCAGCATTTT
>.|.|TRBV2|TRBJ1-4
CASRQEPTHRQKLFF
TGTGCCAGCAGACAGGAGCCAACCCATCGACAAAAACTGTTTTTT
>.|.|TRBV12-5|TRBJ2-5
CASGTGQPGGQETQYF
TGTGCTAGTGGCACCGGACAGCCCGGTGGACAAGAGACCCAGTACTTC
>.|.|TRBV15|TRBJ2-7
CATSTRTDYEQYF
TGTGCCACCAGCACGAGGACAGATTACGAGCAGTACTTC
>.|TRBD1|TRBV7-7|TRBJ2-7
CASSLATGSLYEQYF
TGTGCTAGCAGCTTAGCGACAGGGAGTTTATACGAGCAGTACTTC
>.|.|TRBV18|TRBJ1-1
CASSHDRMNTEAFF
TGTGCCAGCTCACACGACAGAATGAACACTGAAGCTTTCTTT
>once|TRBD2|TRBV7-2|TRBJ2-2
CASSPRLAGGPGELFF
TGTGCCAGCAGCCCACGACTAGCGGGGGGCCCCGGGGAGCTGTTTTTT
>.|TRBD1|TRBV6-1|TRBJ2-7
CASRDRVADEQYF
TGTGCCAGCCGGGACAGGGTCGCCGACGAGCAGTACTTC
>.|TRBD1|TRBV10-1|TRBJ1-1
CASSGGTGQRAFF
TGCGCCAGCAGTGGAGGGACAGGACAGCGGGCTTTCTTT
>.|.|TRBV9|TRBJ2-5
CASSVSGTSEETQYF
TGTGCCAGCAGCGTATCGGGGACATCAGAAGAGACCCAGTACTTC
>.|TRBD2|TRBV19|TRBJ2-5
CASSISGGPGTQYF
TGTGCCAGTAGTATCAGCGGGGGCCCCGGGACCCAGTACTTC
>.|TRBD1|TRBV27|TRBJ1-1
CASSLVAGGANEAFF
TGTGCCAGCAGTTTAGTCGCAGGGGGCGCGAATGAAGCTTTCTTT
>.|TRBD2|TRBV7-3|TRBJ2-2
CASSSWGGGELFF
TGTGCCAGCAGCTCGTGGGGGGGCGGGGAGCTGTTTTTT
>.|.|TRBV5-1|TRBJ2-6
CASSLLSGANVLTF
TGCGCCAGCAGCTTGTTAAGCGGGGCCAACGTCCTGACTTTC
>.|.|TRBV5-4|TRBJ2-7
CASSLQGDEQYF
TGTGCCAGCAGCTTACAGGGAGACGAGCAGTACTTC
>few|.|TRBV7-6|TRBJ1-2
CASSLTKFPGDYGYTF
TGTGCCAGCAGCTTGACTAAATTTCCAGGGGACTATGGCTACACCTTC
>.|TRBD2|TRBV5-1|TRBJ2-5
CASSLGLAGGLSGETQYF
TGCGCCAGCAGCTTGGGACTAGCGGGGGGGCTAAGCGGAGAGACCCAGTACTTC
>.|TRBD2|TRBV13|TRBJ2-7
CASSYWTSGGLEQYF
TGTGCCAGCAGCTATTGGACTAGCGGGGGGTTGGAGCAGTACTTC
>.|TRBD2|TRBV5-1|TRBJ2-5
CASSLGLAGSGTQETQYF
TGCGCCAGCAGCCTGGGACTAGCGGGGTCCGGGACTCAAGAGACCCAGTACTTC
>.|.|TRBV5-6|TRBJ1-2
CASSLRGAINYGYTF
TGTGCCAGCAGCTTACGGGGAGCTATTAACTATGGCTACACCTTC
>.|TRBD2|TRBV4-1|TRBJ2-1
CASSQILGGGASYNEQFF
TGCGCCAGCAGCCAAATCTTGGGCGGGGGGGCCTCCTACAATGAGCAGTTCTTC
>.|.|TRBV12-5|TRBJ2-5
CASGSQETQYF
TGTGCTAGTGGCTCGCAAGAGACCCAGTACTTC
>.|.|TRBV30|TRBJ1-3
CAWSSGGFGNTIYF
TGTGCCTGGAGTTCCGGGGGTTTTGGAAACACCATATATTTT
>.|.|TRBV9|TRBJ2-2
CASSSTRGATGELFF
TGTGCCAGCAGCTCAACCCGGGGGGCCACCGGGGAGCTGTTTTTT
>once|TRBD1|TRBV6-5|TRBJ1-2
CASSLDRGSNGYTF
TGTGCCAGCAGTCTGGACAGGGGGTCGAATGGCTACACCTTC
>once|TRBD1|TRBV5-1|TRBJ1-4
CASSINRGQNEKLFF
TGCGCCAGCAGCATAAACAGGGGTCAAAATGAAAAACTGTTTTTT